The sample holds one count of the clone carrying this TCR beta chain. Measured with immunoSEQ multiplex PCR; TCRdb has only the in-frame clones, and not every one. The table includes around 26,000 clones, around 65% detected once. The sample comes from a study of blood T cell repertoires in COVID-19. V lost 3 bases and J lost 12, with 17 bases in between. Germline V gives CDR1 KGHSH, CDR2 LQKENI. There are 13 residues in the CDR3. Material for sequencing was peripheral blood. This receptor was taken from a man aged 60 to 75 with active or convalescent COVID-19. The chain joins TRBV18 to TRBJ1-2; D unresolved. CDR3 amino acids: CASSPLESGGHTF. CDR3 nucleotides: TGTGCCAGCTCACCCTTGGAAAGCGGAGGTCACACCTTC.